This entry is about one TCR beta chain. No antigen is known for it. Base qualities are missing; no much larger clone stands one base away. V loses 4 bases at its end and J loses 3 bases; junction bases beyond the gene matches: 7. The CDR3, from cysteine to phenylalanine, totals 16 residues. CDR3 DNA only is kept here, 48 bases in frame from base 1. Sequences LGHNA (CDR1) and YNFKEQ (CDR2) are obtained from the germline V gene. This entry belongs to a study of blood T cell repertoires in COVID-19 (TCRdb year 2020). With regard to the full study: Samples covering the acute and convalescent phases of COVID-19 were provided by collaborators in the United States, Italy and Spain. Deeply sampled blood TCRbeta repertoires from subjects exposed to, actively infected with, or recovered from COVID-19 were included in the dataset. Sample metadata almost always included a de-identified subject ID, COVID-19 status, age in years and sex. The repertoires were released in a freely available public database meant as a resource for research on the immune response to SARS-CoV-2. HLA class I and class II types, where available, came from metadata supplied by the sample provider rather than from assay-based typing. Samples were obtained from the ongoing ImmuneRACE study (first 160 participants) and from about 1,300 subjects provided by 6 global collaborators. The material from the prospective study consisted of cDNA or gDNA derived from T cells, B-cell-depleted T cells, or PBMCs.

TCRbeta CDR3 regions were amplified from genomic DNA using the immunoSEQ Assay, a bias-controlled multiplex PCR. Under the source paper's analysis protocol: The number of nucleated cells in each sample was estimated from the amplification of reference gene primers within the assay. To quantify the absolute abundance of each unique TCRbeta CDR3 rearrangement, sequence reads were collapsed and filtered. For each sample, productive Simpson clonality was calculated as the square root of Simpson's diversity index across productive rearrangements. As stored in TCRdb, this immuneACCESS dataset retains in-frame rearrangements with V and J assigned. A fraction of the clones does not appear; measured against another copy, unresolved V genes explain less than half of the discrepancy, and the remainder lacks a known reason. D and trimming were read from the DNA, whereas the V and J calls and clone size are those reported in that table. The sample table holds approximately 330,000 clones, of which about 87% were seen once. 9.5% to 10% of the sample lies in the top ten.

Overall study results and their limits: The quantity of clinical and demographic metadata differed by source and by participant and was supplied without curation.

One collaborating source in Seattle enrolled patients during active infection and followed them longitudinally through the course of disease. Collaborating institutions collected whole blood in K2EDTA tubes following their own protocols. For TCRbeta analysis, collaborators shipped samples as frozen whole blood, isolated PBMCs, or DNA extracted from either of those sample types. The sample comprised peripheral blood. This receptor was identified in a man aged 25-45 years with COVID-19, enrolled during active disease. Recombination linked TRBV4-2 to TRBJ2-3, and 10 bases in between align with TRBD2. The DNA is as follows: TGTGCCAGCAGCCTCAGGGCTAGCGGGAGAACAGATACGCAGTATTTT. This gives the protein CASSLRASGRTDTQYF.